This record concerns one T cell receptor (beta chain) sequence. These data originate in a study of blood T cell repertoires in COVID-19. Overall study context: The analysed material was cDNA or gDNA that came from T cells, B-cell-depleted T cells, or PBMCs.

The germline gives CDR1 KGHDR, CDR2 SFDVKD. V lost 4 bases and J lost 4, with 15 bases in between. This CDR3 region has 16 residues. This table comes from immunoSEQ multiplex PCR, and its TCRdb copy is limited to in-frame clones, with some not included. The table includes more than 150,000 clones, roughly four fifths detected once. The chain is built from TRBV24-1 and TRBJ2-2; tentatively, D is TRBD2 (5 bases). The material sequenced was peripheral blood. This TCR was recovered from a man between 45 and 60 years old who had recovered from COVID-19. The CDR3 here is CATSDQDGRVTGELFF. The CDR3 region has the DNA TGTGCCACCAGTGACCAGGATGGGCGGGTCACCGGGGAGCTGTTTTTT.